The present TCR beta chain was sequenced within a study of blood T cell repertoires in COVID-19. Study-wide background: The United States, Italy and Spain were the sources of the acute and convalescent COVID-19 samples.

The repertoire was sequenced with immunoSEQ multiplex PCR; TCRdb's copy has only in-frame clones and lacks some. The table shows 140,000 to 150,000 clones, with around 80% occurring only once. The germline V gene has CDR1 MNHEY and CDR2 SMNVEV (reference sequence). The V end was cut by 8 bases, the J end by 0 bases, with 8 bases between. The CDR3 length is 13 residues. The chain employs TRBV27 and TRBJ2-1, with D possibly being TRBD1 (5 bases). Material: peripheral blood. This clonotype was obtained from an older woman with acute or convalescent COVID-19. The CDR3 here is CASGRGSYNEQFF. The CDR3 nucleotides are TGTGCCAGCGGAAGGGGCTCCTACAATGAGCAGTTCTTC.